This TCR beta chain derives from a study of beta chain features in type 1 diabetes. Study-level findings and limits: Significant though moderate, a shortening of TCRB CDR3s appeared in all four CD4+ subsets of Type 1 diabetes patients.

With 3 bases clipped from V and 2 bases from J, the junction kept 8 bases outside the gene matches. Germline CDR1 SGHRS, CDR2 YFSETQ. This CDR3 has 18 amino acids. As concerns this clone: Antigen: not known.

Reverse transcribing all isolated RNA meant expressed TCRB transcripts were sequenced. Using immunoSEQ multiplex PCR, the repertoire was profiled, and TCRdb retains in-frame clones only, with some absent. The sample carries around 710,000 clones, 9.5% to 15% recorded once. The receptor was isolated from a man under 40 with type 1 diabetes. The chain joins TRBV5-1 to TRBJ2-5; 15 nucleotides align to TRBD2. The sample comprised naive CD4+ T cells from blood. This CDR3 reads CASSSGLAGGPLQETQYF. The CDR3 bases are TGCGCCAGCAGCTCAGGACTAGCGGGGGGGCCTTTACAAGAGACCCAGTACTTC.